The 8 T cell receptor beta chains below all came from one sample that was sequenced in a study of technical replicates of blood from several donors. The protocol was immunoSEQ multiplex PCR, while the TCRdb copy is restricted to in-frame clones and leaves out a portion. The profile shows more than 90,000 clones, 90% to 97% of them singletons. The sequencing sample was made of T cells isolated from PBMCs. Source of these receptors: a human donor in good health.

The V gene is TRBV4-3, the J gene TRBJ2-1, with unresolved D. Between the trimmed V and J ends, which lost 0 bases and 0 bases, there was a span of 6 bases. The germline gives CDR1 LGHNA, CDR2 YSLEER. This CDR3 has 15 amino acids. The CDR3 loop is CASSQEVASYNEQFF. The CDR3 bases are TGCGCCAGCAGCCAAGAGGTAGCCTCCTACAATGAGCAGTTCTTC.

This clone was observed once. V and J are TRBV5-1 and TRBJ1-2; 8 bases fit TRBD1. V lost 3 bases and J lost 4; bases outside the gene matches: 8. The CDR3 spans 15 residues. Looked up from germline, CDR1 is SGHRS and CDR2 is YFSETQ. CDR3 region: CASSSTGTGLYGYTF. The CDR3 coding sequence is TGCGCCAGCAGCTCGACCGGGACAGGCCTCTATGGCTACACCTTC.

V is TRBV11-3 and J is TRBJ2-1; 14 positions match TRBD2. This CDR3 has 14 residues. V trimming: 4 bases; J trimming: 9 bases; junction bases outside the gene matches: 2. The germline gives CDR1 SGHNT, CDR2 YENEEA. CDR3: CASSSGLAGVEQFF. CDR3 nucleotides: TGTGCCAGCAGCTCGGGACTAGCGGGAGTTGAGCAGTTCTTC.

The gene calls are TRBV2 and TRBJ2-1; D possibly corresponds to TRBD2 (5 bases). This CDR3 comprises 13 residues. Germline lookup yields CDR1 SNHLY and CDR2 FYNNEI. V lost 6 bases and J 5 bases, leaving 11 bases between the germline ends. CDR3 coding DNA: TGTGCCAGCAGCTGGGCGACTAACAATGAGCAGTTCTTC. Amino acid sequence: CASSWATNNEQFF.

The gene calls are TRBV27 and TRBJ2-7, with D perhaps matching TRBD1 (5 bases). The CDR3 consists of 13 residues. Trimming stripped 5 bases from V and 6 bases from J, with 14 bases between. CDR1 is MNHEY and CDR2 is SMNVEV in the germline V gene (reference sequence). The CDR3 region has the DNA TGTGCCAGCAGTGCTCATGGGGCCTCCGAGCAGTACTTC. It codes for CASSAHGASEQYF.

The chain recombines TRBV11-3 with TRBJ2-7; tentatively, D is TRBD1 (6 bases). V was clipped by 2 bases and J by 5 bases, with 13 bases between them. Germline CDR1 is SGHNT and CDR2 is YENEEA. CDR3 length: 14 amino acids. Written as DNA, the CDR3 is TGTGCCAGCAGCTTATACAGGGCGTCCAACGAGCAGTACTTC. It encodes CASSLYRASNEQYF.

The CDR3 DNA reads as TGCGCCAGCAGACCCGGGACTAGCGGGAGGGGCGCCAAAAACATTCAGTACTTC. The encoded protein is CASRPGTSGRGAKNIQYF. The chain carries TRBV5-1 and TRBJ2-4; 16 positions agree with TRBD2. Trimming removed 5 bases from V and 1 base from J; junction bases left unmatched: 6. The CDR3 has 18 amino acids. CDR1 is SGHRS, CDR2 YFSETQ, per germline.

The chain recombines TRBV4-3 with TRBJ2-1; TRBD2 aligns across 7 bases. In germline, CDR1 is LGHNA, CDR2 YSLEER. This CDR3 is built from 17 residues. With 0 bases clipped from V and 0 bases from J, the junction kept 5 bases outside the gene matches. CDR3 loop: CASSQDRRDYSYNEQFF. CDR3 nucleotides: TGCGCCAGCAGCCAAGATCGGCGGGACTACTCCTACAATGAGCAGTTCTTC.